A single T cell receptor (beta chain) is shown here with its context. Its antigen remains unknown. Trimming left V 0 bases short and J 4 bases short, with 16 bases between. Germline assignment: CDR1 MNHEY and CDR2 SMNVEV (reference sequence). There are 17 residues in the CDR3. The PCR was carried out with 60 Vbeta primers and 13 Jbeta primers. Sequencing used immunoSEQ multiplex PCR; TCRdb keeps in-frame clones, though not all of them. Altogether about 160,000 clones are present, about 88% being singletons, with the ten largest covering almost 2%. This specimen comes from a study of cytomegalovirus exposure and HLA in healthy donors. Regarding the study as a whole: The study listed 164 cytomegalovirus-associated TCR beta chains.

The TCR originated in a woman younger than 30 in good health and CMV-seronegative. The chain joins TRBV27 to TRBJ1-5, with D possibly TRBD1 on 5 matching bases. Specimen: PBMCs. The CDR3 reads CASSLSGGALPNQPQHF. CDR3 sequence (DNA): TGTGCCAGCAGTTTATCAGGAGGGGCCCTCCCAAATCAGCCCCAGCATTTT.